The sequence of this T cell receptor (beta chain) was determined in a study of identical twins. The germline V and J ends were trimmed by 9 bases and 0 bases, with 12 bases remaining between them. CDR1 is SGHRS and CDR2 is YFSETQ in the germline V gene. This CDR3 has 13 amino acids. TCRdb used MiXCR to reprocess the 5' RACE reads, holding one entry per CDR3 protein. Among some 250,000 distinct CDR3 sequences listed, 6.5% were seen once. The same specimen was also included in a second study, on T cells expressing NK-cell markers.

This TCR was recovered from a woman aged 18-29 years in good health. Sequenced sample: CD8+ T cells sorted from blood. V gene TRBV5-1 combines with J gene TRBJ1-1, with D unclear. This chain's CDR3 is CATKGGLNTEAFF. Here the CDR3 DNA reads TGCGCCACCAAAGGAGGACTGAACACTGAAGCTTTCTTT.